These 3 T cell receptor beta chains were all obtained from the same sample, sequenced in a study of shared clonotypes between healthy human individuals. This table comes from immunoSEQ multiplex PCR, and its TCRdb copy is limited to in-frame clones, with some not included. The table lists some 1.1 million clones, 70% to 80% of them singletons, with approximately 0.95% in the top ten. The specimen sequenced was memory CD4+ T cells from PBMCs. As to subset: CD45RA-negative fraction. These receptors all come from a man younger than 30 in good health. Some clones in this sample may be carry-over from other donors' samples.

The rearrangement joins TRBV18 to TRBJ2-1; weak D call: TRBD2 (5 bases). Germline V CDR1 and CDR2: KGHSH, LQKENI. Trimming pared 1 base from V and 4 bases from J, leaving 11 bases between. There are 15 residues in the CDR3. The CDR3 loop is CASSPLGAVYNEQFF. CDR3 in DNA: TGTGCCAGCTCACCACTGGGAGCGGTATACAATGAGCAGTTCTTC.

The chain combines TRBV28 with TRBJ1-3; no definite D call. V gave up 8 bases and J gave up 4 bases, with 15 bases separating them. The CDR3 sequence is 14 residues long. Per germline, CDR1 MDHEN and CDR2 SYDVKM. CDR3 bases: TGTGCCAGCCACACCACTACAGACGGAAACACCATATATTTT. Its translation: CASHTTTDGNTIYF.

The chain employs TRBV29-1 and TRBJ1-4, with D perhaps matching TRBD1 (6 bases). Germline V gene lookup returns CDR1 SQVTM and CDR2 ANQGSEA. Between the trimmed V and J ends, which lost 4 bases and 7 bases, there was a span of 13 bases. This CDR3 region has 13 residues. The CDR3 nucleotides are TGCAGCGTTGCGTCCAGGGGAGGTGAAAAACTGTTTTTT. It encodes CSVASRGGEKLFF.